This T cell receptor beta chain comes out of a study of identical twins. cDNA molecules carried unique molecular identifiers, and template switching added a universal primer site. In TCRdb, the 5' RACE reads were re-called with MiXCR into one record per CDR3 protein. Among about 520,000 distinct CDR3 sequences listed, around 20% were seen once. This clonotype was counted between two and nine times. The antigen remains unidentified. This CDR3 has 15 amino acids. Deletions cut 0 bases from V and 6 bases from J, with 12 bases between. CDR1 SGDLS and CDR2 YYNGEE come from the germline V gene. Study-wide findings and caveats: Monozygotic twin pairs showed more out-of-frame TCR alpha sharing than models estimated.

These same records also appear under a second study, on T cells expressing NK-cell markers. This second study notes: These same clonotypes (in four donors) also led the CD3+CD56-NKG2C+ fraction. HCMV specificity of the expanded NKG2C+ T cell clones stayed unclear.

Material for sequencing was CD4+ T cells sorted from blood. The sequence was obtained from a woman between 18 and 29 years old in good health. The V and J genes are TRBV9 and TRBJ2-2; TRBD1 is a possible D gene (5 bases). In nucleotides, the CDR3 is TGTGCCAGCAGCGTAGGGGCAGGGATTGCCGGGGAGCTGTTTTTT. Amino acid sequence: CASSVGAGIAGELFF.